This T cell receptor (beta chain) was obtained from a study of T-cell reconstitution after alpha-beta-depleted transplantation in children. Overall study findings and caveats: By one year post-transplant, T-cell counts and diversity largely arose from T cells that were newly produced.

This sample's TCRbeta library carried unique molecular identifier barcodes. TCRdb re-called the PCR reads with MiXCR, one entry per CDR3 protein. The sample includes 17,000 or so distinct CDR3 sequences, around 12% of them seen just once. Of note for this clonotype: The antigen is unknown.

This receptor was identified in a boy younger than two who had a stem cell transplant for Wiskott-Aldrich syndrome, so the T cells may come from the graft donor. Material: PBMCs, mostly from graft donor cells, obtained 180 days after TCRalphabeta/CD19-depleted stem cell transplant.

The CDR3 region is CASSVGPFDEQFF. The CDR3 DNA reads TGTGCCAGCAGCGTAGGACCGTTCGATGAGCAGTTCTTC. This sequence joins TRBV9 and TRBJ2-1; D uncertain. Trimming left V 0 bases short and J 8 bases short, with 9 bases between. Germline CDR1 reads SGDLS; CDR2 reads YYNGEE. The CDR3 loop spans 13 amino acids. Full variable domain (missing parts from reference TRBV9 and TRBJ2-1): DSGVTQTPKHLITATGQRVTLRCSPRSGDLSVYWYQQSLDQGLQFLIQYYNGEERAKGNILERFSAQQFPDLHSELNLSSLELGDSALYFCASSVGPFDEQFFGPGTRLTVL.